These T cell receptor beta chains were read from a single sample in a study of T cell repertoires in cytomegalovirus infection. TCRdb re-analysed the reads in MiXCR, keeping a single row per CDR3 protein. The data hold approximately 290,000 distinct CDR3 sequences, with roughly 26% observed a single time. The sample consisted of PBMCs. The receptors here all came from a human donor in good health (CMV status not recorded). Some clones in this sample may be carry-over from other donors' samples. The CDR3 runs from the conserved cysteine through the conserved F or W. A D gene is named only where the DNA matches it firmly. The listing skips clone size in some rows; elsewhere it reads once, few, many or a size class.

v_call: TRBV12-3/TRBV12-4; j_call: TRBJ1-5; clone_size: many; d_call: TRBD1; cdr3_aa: CASSIGTGGQPQHF; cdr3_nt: TGTGCCAGCAGCATCGGGACAGGGGGTCAGCCCCAGCATTTT
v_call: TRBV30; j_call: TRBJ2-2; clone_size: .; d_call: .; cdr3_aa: CAWSVLGGMGTGELFF; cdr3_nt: TGTGCCTGGAGTGTACTAGGGGGGATGGGGACCGGGGAGCTGTTTTTT
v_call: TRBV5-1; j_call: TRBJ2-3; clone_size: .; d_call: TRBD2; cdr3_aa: CASSGAGETDTQYF; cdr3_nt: TGCGCCAGCAGCGGAGCGGGAGAGACAGATACGCAGTATTTT
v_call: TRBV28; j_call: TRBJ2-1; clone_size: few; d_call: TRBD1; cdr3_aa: CASSSPGQGAHEQFF; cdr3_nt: TGTGCCAGCAGTTCTCCGGGACAGGGGGCCCATGAGCAGTTCTTC
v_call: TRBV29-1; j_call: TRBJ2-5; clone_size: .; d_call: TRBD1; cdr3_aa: CSVERNRGWGTQYF; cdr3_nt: TGCAGCGTTGAACGAAACAGGGGGTGGGGGACCCAGTACTTC
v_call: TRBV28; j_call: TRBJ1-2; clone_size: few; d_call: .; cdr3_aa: CASSLLLLGYTF; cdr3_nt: TGTGCCAGCAGTTTATTACTCCTTGGCTACACCTTC
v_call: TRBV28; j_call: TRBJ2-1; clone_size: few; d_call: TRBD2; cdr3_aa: CASSSGGPRVNEQFF; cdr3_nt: TGTGCCAGCAGTTCGGGAGGGCCCCGGGTTAATGAGCAGTTCTTC
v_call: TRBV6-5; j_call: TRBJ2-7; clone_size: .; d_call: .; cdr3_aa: CASSYSEAYSYEQYF; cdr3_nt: TGTGCCAGCAGTTACTCTGAGGCTTACTCCTACGAGCAGTACTTC
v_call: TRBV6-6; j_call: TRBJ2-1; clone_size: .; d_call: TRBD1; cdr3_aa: CASSYGGQGVGEQFF; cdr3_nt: TGTGCCAGCAGTTACGGGGGACAGGGGGTGGGTGAGCAGTTCTTC
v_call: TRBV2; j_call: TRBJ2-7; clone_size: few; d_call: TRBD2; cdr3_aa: CASWTSGSREQYF; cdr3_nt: TGTGCCAGTTGGACTAGCGGGAGTCGCGAGCAGTACTTC
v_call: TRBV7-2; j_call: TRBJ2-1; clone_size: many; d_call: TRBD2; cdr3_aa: CASSLGLAGAKSYNEQFF; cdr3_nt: TGTGCCAGCAGCTTAGGACTAGCGGGGGCCAAATCATACAATGAGCAGTTCTTC
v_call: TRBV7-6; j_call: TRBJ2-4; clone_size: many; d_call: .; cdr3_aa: CASSLEEGTIQYF; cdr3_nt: TGTGCCAGCAGCTTAGAAGAGGGGACTATTCAGTACTTC
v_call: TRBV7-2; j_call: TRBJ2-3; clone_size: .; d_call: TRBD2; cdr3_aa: CASSLNPSGRAADTQYF; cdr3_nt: TGTGCCAGCAGCCTTAACCCTAGCGGGAGGGCGGCAGATACGCAGTATTTT
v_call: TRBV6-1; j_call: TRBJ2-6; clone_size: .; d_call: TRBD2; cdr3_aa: CASSPTLAGAYSGANVLTF; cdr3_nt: TGTGCCAGCAGTCCAACCTTAGCGGGAGCCTACTCTGGGGCCAACGTCCTGACTTTC
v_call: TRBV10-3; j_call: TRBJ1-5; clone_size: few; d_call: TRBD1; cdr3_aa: CAIGTGTGKDQPQHF; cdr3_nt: TGTGCCATCGGAACCGGGACAGGGAAGGATCAGCCCCAGCATTTT
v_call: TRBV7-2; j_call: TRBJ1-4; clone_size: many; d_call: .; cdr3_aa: CASSPQHQTTNEKLFF; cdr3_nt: TGTGCCAGCAGCCCCCAACACCAGACAACTAATGAAAAACTGTTTTTT
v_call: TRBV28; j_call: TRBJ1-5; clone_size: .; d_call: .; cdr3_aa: CASSGGQGWNQPQLF; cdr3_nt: TGTGCCAGCAGCGGTGGACAAGGATGGAATCAGCCCCAGCTTTTT
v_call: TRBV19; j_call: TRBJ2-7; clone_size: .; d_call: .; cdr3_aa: CASSPGSLRGEQYF; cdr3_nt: TGTGCCAGTAGTCCCGGATCGCTAAGAGGCGAGCAGTACTTC
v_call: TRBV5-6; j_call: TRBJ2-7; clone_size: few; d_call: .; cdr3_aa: CASNQGFEQYF; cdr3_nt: TGTGCCAGCAACCAAGGATTCGAGCAGTACTTC
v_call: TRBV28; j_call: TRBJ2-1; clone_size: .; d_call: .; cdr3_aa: CASSPQRPEQFF; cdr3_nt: TGTGCCAGCAGTCCCCAACGCCCTGAGCAGTTCTTC
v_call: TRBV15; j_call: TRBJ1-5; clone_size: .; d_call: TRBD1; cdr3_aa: CATSRGDRNQPQHF; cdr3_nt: TGTGCCACCAGCAGAGGGGACAGGAATCAGCCCCAGCATTTT
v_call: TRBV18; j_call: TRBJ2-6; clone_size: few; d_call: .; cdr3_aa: CASSPDSRSGANVLTF; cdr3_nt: TGTGCCAGCTCACCGGACAGCCGCTCTGGGGCCAACGTCCTGACTTTC
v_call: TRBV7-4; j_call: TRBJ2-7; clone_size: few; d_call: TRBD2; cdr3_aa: CASSRGLAGGVQYF; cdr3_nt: TGTGCCAGCAGCCGGGGACTAGCGGGAGGCGTGCAGTACTTC
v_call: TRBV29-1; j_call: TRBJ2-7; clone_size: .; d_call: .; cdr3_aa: CSVGGPSYEQYF; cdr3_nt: TGCAGCGTGGGGGGGCCGTCCTACGAGCAGTACTTC
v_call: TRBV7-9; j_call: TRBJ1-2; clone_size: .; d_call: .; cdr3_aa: CASSLVGGDGYTF; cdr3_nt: TGTGCCAGCAGCTTAGTCGGCGGGGATGGCTACACCTTC
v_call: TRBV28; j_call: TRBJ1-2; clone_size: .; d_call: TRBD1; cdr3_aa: CASRPQGGGGYTF; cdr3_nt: TGTGCCAGCAGGCCACAGGGGGGTGGTGGCTACACCTTC
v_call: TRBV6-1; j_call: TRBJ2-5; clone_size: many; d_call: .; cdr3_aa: CASRERSKETQYF; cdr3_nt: TGTGCCAGCAGAGAGCGGAGCAAAGAGACCCAGTACTTC
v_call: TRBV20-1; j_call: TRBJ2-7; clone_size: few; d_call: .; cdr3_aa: CSATRDTTSYEQYF; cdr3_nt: TGCAGTGCCACCCGGGACACGACTTCCTACGAGCAGTACTTC
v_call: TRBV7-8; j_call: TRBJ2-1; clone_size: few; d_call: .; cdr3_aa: CASSLVVGRSYNEQFF; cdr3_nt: TGTGCCAGCAGCTTAGTAGTCGGGCGGTCCTACAATGAGCAGTTCTTC
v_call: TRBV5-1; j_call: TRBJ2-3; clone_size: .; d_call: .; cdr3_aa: CASSPEGGRGTQYF; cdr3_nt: TGCGCCAGCAGCCCTGAGGGGGGCAGAGGTACGCAGTATTTT
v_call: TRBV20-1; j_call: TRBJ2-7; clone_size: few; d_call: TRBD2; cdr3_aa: CSAVLAGVHEQYF; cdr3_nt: TGCAGTGCGGTCCTAGCGGGAGTTCACGAGCAGTACTTC
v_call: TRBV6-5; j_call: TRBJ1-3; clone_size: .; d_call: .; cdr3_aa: CASSYSGGTGNTIYF; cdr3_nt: TGTGCCAGCAGTTACTCAGGGGGGACTGGAAACACCATATATTTT
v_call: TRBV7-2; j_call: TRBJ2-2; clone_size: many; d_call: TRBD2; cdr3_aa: CASSYSGSRGGELFF; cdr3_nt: TGTGCCAGCAGCTATAGCGGGAGTCGTGGCGGGGAGCTGTTTTTT
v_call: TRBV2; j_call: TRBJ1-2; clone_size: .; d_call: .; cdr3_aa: CASTTRPTQGYGYTF; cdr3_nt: TGTGCCAGCACCACCCGTCCCACACAGGGCTATGGCTACACCTTC
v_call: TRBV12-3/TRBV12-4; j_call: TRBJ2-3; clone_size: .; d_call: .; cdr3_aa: CASRARGLPTDTQYF; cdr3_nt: TGTGCCAGCAGGGCTCGGGGGTTACCCACAGATACGCAGTATTTT
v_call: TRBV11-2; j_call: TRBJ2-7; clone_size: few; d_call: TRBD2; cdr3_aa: CASSKPGLAGGGYEQYF; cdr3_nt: TGTGCCAGCAGCAAACCCGGACTAGCGGGGGGGGGCTACGAGCAGTACTTC
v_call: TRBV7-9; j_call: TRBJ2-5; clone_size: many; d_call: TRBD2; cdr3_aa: CASSLAAGGLAEETQYF; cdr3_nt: TGTGCCAGCAGCTTAGCCGCCGGGGGACTAGCGGAAGAGACCCAGTACTTC
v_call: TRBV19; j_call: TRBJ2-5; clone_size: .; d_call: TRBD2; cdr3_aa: CASSGWTSGKETQYF; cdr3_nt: TGTGCCAGTAGTGGATGGACTAGCGGGAAAGAGACCCAGTACTTC